This TCR beta chain stems from a study of blood T cell repertoires in COVID-19. Study information: Samples representing acute and convalescent COVID-19 were sourced from the United States, Italy and Spain. From T cells, B-cell-depleted T cells, or PBMCs came the material, which was cDNA or gDNA.

In the original workflow: Counts of nucleated cells, estimated from reference gene primer amplification, were obtained. Here immunoSEQ multiplex PCR was the method, and the copy in TCRdb shows in-frame clones only, minus some. That table furnishes V, J and clone size, whereas the DNA furnished D and trimming. The sample consists of under 350,000 clones, under 90% of them appearing once. Germline CDR1 LNHDA, CDR2 SQIVND (reference sequence). Trimming removed 8 bases at V and 7 bases at J, with 19 bases between. The CDR3 totals 14 residues. The chain recombines TRBV19 with TRBJ2-3, with D possibly matching TRBD2 (5 bases). What was sequenced was peripheral blood. This TCR was sampled from a woman in her forties or fifties who had recovered from COVID-19. The CDR3 region is CASSGSAVANTQYF. The CDR3 coding sequence is TGTGCCAGTTCGGGGTCGGCGGTTGCAAATACGCAGTATTTT.